The sequence of this TCR beta chain was determined in a study of beta chain features in type 1 diabetes. Study details: Age and gender were similar between patients and healthy donors, as were cell yields.

Concerning this clone: No antigen is known for it.

Populations isolated by sorting all had purity greater than 95%. The whole isolated RNA underwent reverse transcription, so sequencing captured expressed TCRB transcripts. Profiling relied on immunoSEQ multiplex PCR, and the TCRdb table lists in-frame clones only, not all of them. The data hold more than 150,000 clones, with about 13% observed a single time. Study conclusions and caveats: A PCR bias possibly favoring shorter templates would apply equally to patients and controls.

The CDR3 has 14 amino acids. V lost 7 bases and J lost 7; bases outside the gene matches: 13. CDR1 and CDR2 (germline): GTSNPN, SVGIG (reference sequence). The TCR originated in a young woman in good health. The V gene is TRBV30, the J gene TRBJ2-7; 10 bases are a match to TRBD2. Sequencing was performed on central memory CD4+ T cells from blood. DNA for the CDR3: TGTGCCTCCTCAGGGCTAGCGGGAGTTCGGGAGCAGTACTTC. Translation: CASSGLAGVREQYF.